A single sample is the source of the 6 T cell receptor beta chains below, sequenced in a study of identical twins. Via MiXCR, TCRdb re-called the 5' RACE reads, giving one row per CDR3 protein. The repertoire includes around 680,000 distinct CDR3 sequences, over 8.5% of them detected once, and around 0.95% sits in the top ten. The sample was also reused in another study, on yellow fever vaccine responses in identical twins.

Sequenced material: PBMCs. The receptor set was obtained from a woman aged 18 to 35 in good health.

This clonotype has at least ten counts. The V and J genes are TRBV20-1 and TRBJ2-1; a possible D gene is TRBD2 (7 bases). The V end lost 5 bases, the J end lost 6 bases, and 20 bases lay between the germline ends. The CDR3 contains 15 residues. CDR1 and CDR2 from the germline V gene are DFQATT and SNEGSKA (reference sequence). The CDR3 sequence is CSAGILGGAINEQFF. The CDR3 nucleotides are TGCAGTGCTGGAATATTGGGGGGGGCAATCAATGAGCAGTTCTTC.

This clonotype was counted between two and nine times. V gene TRBV20-1 combines with J gene TRBJ2-5; D unresolved. V was trimmed by 3 bases and J by 1 base, leaving 9 bases between them. The CDR3 loop spans 13 amino acids. Germline V gene lookup returns CDR1 DFQATT and CDR2 SNEGSKA (reference sequence). In nucleotides, the CDR3 is TGCAGTGCTAGCCGCGAGGTCCAAGAGACCCAGTACTTC. Residues: CSASREVQETQYF.

CDR3 in amino acids: CASSGRRGTQYF. The CDR3 DNA sequence: TGTGCCAGCAGCGGAAGAAGGGGGACCCAGTACTTC. The rearrangement links TRBV2 to TRBJ2-5, with a possible D match to TRBD1 (5 bases). The CDR3 is made up of 12 amino acids. Trimming shortened V by 6 bases and J by 7 bases, and 12 bases separated the two germline ends. Germline CDR1 is SNHLY and CDR2 is FYNNEI.

The rearrangement joins TRBV9 to TRBJ2-2, with 10 positions matching TRBD2. CDR1 SGDLS and CDR2 YYNGEE come from the germline V gene. The V segment lost 3 bases and the J segment 7 bases; nucleotides outside the gene matches: 15. The CDR3 loop spans 18 amino acids. The CDR3 DNA reads TGTGCCAGCAGCGCAAATCCTTCAGCGGGGGGGCGAAACGGGGAGCTGTTTTTT. This sequence encodes CASSANPSAGGRNGELFF.

V and J are TRBV24-1 and TRBJ2-2, with D perhaps TRBD1 (5 bases). Germline V lookup: CDR1 KGHDR, CDR2 SFDVKD. V dropped 1 base and J dropped 0 bases, with 11 bases sitting between them. The CDR3 length is 17 residues. The CDR3 loop is CATSDFARDANTGELFF. For the CDR3, the DNA is TGTGCCACCAGTGATTTCGCCAGGGATGCGAACACCGGGGAGCTGTTTTTT.

The chain uses TRBV7-2 and TRBJ2-7, with a possible D match to TRBD2 (6 bases). The CDR3 is made up of 13 amino acids. V was pared by 3 bases and J by 6 bases, with 12 bases between. Germline V gene data show CDR1 as SGHTA and CDR2 as FQGNSA. The CDR3 DNA sequence: TGTGCCAGCAGCTTCTTGGGGAGGCGCGAGCAGTACTTC. Protein product: CASSFLGRREQYF.